The source of this T cell receptor beta chain is a study of blood T cell repertoires in COVID-19 (dated by TCRdb to the early 2020s). Study-wide context: Collaborator samples came from the United States, Italy and Spain and covered acute and convalescent phases of COVID-19. The material from the prospective study consisted of cDNA or gDNA derived from T cells, B-cell-depleted T cells, or PBMCs. The dataset comprised deeply sampled blood TCRbeta repertoires from subjects exposed to, actively infected with, or recovered from COVID-19. A freely available public database, intended as a resource for researchers studying the immune response to SARS-CoV-2, is where the repertoires were released. The samples were drawn from two sources: the first 160 participants of the ongoing ImmuneRACE study, and 950 to 1,500 subjects contributed by 6 global collaborators. Sample metadata almost always included a de-identified subject ID, COVID-19 status, age in years and sex. Where available, HLA class I and class II types were obtained from metadata supplied by the sample provider rather than from assay-based typing. Study-wide conclusions, independent of this receptor: How much clinical and demographic metadata was included differed by source and by participant, and the metadata was provided uncurated.

TCRbeta CDR3 regions were amplified from genomic DNA using the immunoSEQ Assay, a bias-controlled multiplex PCR. As for the original processing: Nucleated cell counts per sample were estimated from amplification of reference gene primers within the assay. Sequence reads were collapsed and filtered to measure the absolute abundance of every unique TCRbeta CDR3 rearrangement. For each sample, productive Simpson clonality was calculated by taking the square root of Simpson's diversity index across productive rearrangements. TCRdb mirrors the immuneACCESS table, restricted to in-frame sequences. Some clones are absent from its copies; in checked studies, under half trace to an unresolved V gene, and the reason for the others is unknown. The V and J calls and clone size come from that table; D and trimming were worked out from the DNA. Counted in this sample were 350,000 to 400,000 clones; roughly 90% of them appeared once. The ten largest clones represent approximately 3% of the sample.

On this clone: Its recognized antigen is unknown. Base qualities are not recorded, but no much larger clone differs from it by a single base.

Participants in the prospective study were aged about 18 to 90 years, lived in 20 to 30 United States geographic areas, and enrolled through a virtual design. To assign participants to cohorts, the prospective study relied on clinical history that participants themselves reported in a screening survey and a study questionnaire. Recovered participants in ImmuneRACE Cohort 3 were defined by two consecutive negative NP/OP PCR tests, clearance by a healthcare professional, or resolution of symptoms. Each participant in the prospective study had whole blood, serum and a nasopharyngeal or oropharyngeal swab collected by mobile phlebotomists. Participants in the prospective study had the option to provide additional blood draws and questionnaires over a roughly 2-month period. Before DNA extraction, prospective study blood samples were shipped either frozen or at room temperature. The germline V gene (reference sequence) gives CDR1 as GTSNPN and CDR2 as SVGIG. Deletion took 0 bases off V and 1 base off J, with a span of 12 bases between the germline ends. From the cysteine up to the phenylalanine, the CDR3 has a length of 16 residues. Only the CDR3 portion is preserved as DNA: 48 bases, with reading frame beginning at the first base.

The sequencing input was PBMCs or T cells enriched from blood (not recorded which). The chain is encoded by TRBV30 joined to TRBJ2-2; the D gene is unclear. The clonotype was recovered from a woman in her thirties who had recovered from COVID-19. Here the CDR3 is given as CAWSVLMSGNTGELFF. The nucleotide sequence reads as follows: TGTGCCTGGAGTGTGCTGATGTCCGGGAACACCGGGGAGCTGTTTTTT.